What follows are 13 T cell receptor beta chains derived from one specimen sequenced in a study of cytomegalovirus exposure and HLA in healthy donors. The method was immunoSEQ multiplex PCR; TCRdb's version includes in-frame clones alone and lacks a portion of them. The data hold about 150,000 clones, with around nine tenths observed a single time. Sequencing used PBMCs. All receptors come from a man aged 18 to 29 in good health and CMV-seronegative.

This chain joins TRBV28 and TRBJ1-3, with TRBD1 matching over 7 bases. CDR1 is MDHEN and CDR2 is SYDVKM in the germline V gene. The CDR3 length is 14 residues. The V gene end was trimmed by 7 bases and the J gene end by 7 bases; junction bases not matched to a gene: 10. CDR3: CASKPGTAGNTIYF. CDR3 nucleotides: TGTGCCAGCAAACCCGGGACAGCCGGGAACACCATATATTTT. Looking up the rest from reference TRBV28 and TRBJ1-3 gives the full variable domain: DVKVTQSSRYLVKRTGEKVFLECVQDMDHENMFWYRQDPGLGLRLIYFSYDVKMKEKGDIPEGYSVSREKKERFSLILESASTNQTSMYLCASKPGTAGNTIYFGEGSWLTVV.

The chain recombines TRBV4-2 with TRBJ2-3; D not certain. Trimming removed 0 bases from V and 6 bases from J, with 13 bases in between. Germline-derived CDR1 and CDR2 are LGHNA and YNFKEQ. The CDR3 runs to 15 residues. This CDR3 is CASSQETSSSDTQYF. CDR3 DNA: TGTGCCAGCAGCCAAGAGACCTCTAGTTCCGATACGCAGTATTTT.

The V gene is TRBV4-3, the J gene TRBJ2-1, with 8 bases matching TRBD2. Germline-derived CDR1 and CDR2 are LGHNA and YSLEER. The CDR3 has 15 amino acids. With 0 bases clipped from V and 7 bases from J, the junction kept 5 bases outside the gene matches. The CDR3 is CASSQDGTRRNEQFF. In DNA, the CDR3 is TGCGCCAGCAGCCAAGACGGGACTAGGAGGAATGAGCAGTTCTTC.

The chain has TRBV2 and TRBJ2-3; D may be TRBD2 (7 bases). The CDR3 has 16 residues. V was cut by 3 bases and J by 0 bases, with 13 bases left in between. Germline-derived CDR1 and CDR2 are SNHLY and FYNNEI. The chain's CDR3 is CASSDYGGPSTDTQYF. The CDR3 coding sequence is TGTGCCAGCAGTGACTACGGGGGGCCTAGCACAGATACGCAGTATTTT.

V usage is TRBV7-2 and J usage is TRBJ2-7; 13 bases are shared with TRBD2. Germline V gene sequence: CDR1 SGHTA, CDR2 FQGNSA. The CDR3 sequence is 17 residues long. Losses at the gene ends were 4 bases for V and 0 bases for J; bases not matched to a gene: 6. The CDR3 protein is CASSSGLAGVSSYEQYF. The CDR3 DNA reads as TGTGCCAGCAGCTCTGGACTAGCGGGAGTCAGCTCCTACGAGCAGTACTTC.

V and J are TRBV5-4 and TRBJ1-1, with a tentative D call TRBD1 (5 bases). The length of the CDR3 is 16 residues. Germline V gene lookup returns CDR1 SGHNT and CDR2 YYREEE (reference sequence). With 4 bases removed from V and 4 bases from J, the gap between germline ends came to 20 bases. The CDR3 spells CASSGGGSSLSTEAFF. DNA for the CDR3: TGTGCCAGCAGCGGCGGGGGGTCATCGTTGTCCACTGAAGCTTTCTTT.

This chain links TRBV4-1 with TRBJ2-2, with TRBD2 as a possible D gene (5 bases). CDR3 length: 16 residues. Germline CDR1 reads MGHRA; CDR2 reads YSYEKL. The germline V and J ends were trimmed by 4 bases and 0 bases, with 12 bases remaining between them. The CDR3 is CASSPTRIANTGELFF. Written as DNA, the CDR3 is TGCGCCAGCAGCCCAACTAGGATCGCGAACACCGGGGAGCTGTTTTTT.

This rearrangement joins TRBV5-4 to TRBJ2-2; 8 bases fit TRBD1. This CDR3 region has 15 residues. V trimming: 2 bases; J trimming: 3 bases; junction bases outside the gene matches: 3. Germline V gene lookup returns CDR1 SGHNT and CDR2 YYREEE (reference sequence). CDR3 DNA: TGTGCCAGCAGCTTTGGACAGGGACACACCGGGGAGCTGTTTTTT. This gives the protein CASSFGQGHTGELFF.

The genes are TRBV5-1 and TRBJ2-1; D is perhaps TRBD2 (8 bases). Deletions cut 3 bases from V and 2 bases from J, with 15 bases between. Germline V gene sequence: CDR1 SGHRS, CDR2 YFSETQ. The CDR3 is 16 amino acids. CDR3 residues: CASSSGGTSTYNEQFF. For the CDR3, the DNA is TGCGCCAGCAGCTCAGGGGGGACTAGTACCTACAATGAGCAGTTCTTC.

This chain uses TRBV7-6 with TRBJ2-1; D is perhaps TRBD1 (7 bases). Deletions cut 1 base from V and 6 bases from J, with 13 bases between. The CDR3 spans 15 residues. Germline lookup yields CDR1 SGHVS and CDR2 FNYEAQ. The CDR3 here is CASSLVAGGTNEQFF. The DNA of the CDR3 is TGTGCCAGCAGCTTAGTAGCAGGGGGGACCAATGAGCAGTTCTTC.

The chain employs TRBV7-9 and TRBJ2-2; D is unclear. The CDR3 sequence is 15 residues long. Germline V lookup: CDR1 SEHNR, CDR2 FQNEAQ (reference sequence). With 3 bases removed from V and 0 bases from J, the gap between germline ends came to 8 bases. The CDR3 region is CASSLQAPNTGELFF. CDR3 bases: TGTGCCAGCAGCTTGCAGGCCCCGAACACCGGGGAGCTGTTTTTT.

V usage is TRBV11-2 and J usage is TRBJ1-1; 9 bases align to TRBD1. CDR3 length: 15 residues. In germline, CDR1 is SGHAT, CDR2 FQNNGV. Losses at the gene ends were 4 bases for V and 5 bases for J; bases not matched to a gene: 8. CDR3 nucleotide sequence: TGTGCCAGCAGCTCTAATCCGGGACAGGGAACTGAAGCTTTCTTT. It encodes CASSSNPGQGTEAFF.

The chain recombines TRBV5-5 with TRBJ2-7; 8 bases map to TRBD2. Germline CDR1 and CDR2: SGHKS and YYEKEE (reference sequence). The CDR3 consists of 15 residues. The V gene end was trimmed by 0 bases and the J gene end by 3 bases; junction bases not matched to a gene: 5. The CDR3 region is CASSLAAGGGYEQYV. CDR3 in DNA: TGTGCCAGCAGCTTGGCTGCCGGGGGGGGCTACGAGCAGTACGTC.